The next 4 T cell receptor beta chains were all read from a single sample in a study of T-cell memory formation after mild COVID-19. A single record per CDR3 protein comes from TCRdb applying MiXCR to the 5' RACE reads. This table has roughly 400,000 distinct CDR3 sequences, about 16% appearing once. The sequenced sample was PBMCs or a T cell subset sorted from them (not recorded which). Receptors were obtained from a young man who had mild COVID-19 (a few samples of this study predate the infection). Cell type and time point are not known.

The chain combines TRBV7-2 with TRBJ1-2, with 8 nucleotides matching TRBD1. CDR3 size: 14 residues. Trimming removed 5 bases from V and 6 bases from J; junction bases left unmatched: 8. Germline lookup yields CDR1 SGHTA and CDR2 FQGNSA. CDR3 nucleotide sequence: TGTGCCAGCAGCCCACAGACAGGGGATAATGGCTACACCTTC. Protein product: CASSPQTGDNGYTF. Full variable domain (remainder filled in from reference TRBV7-2 and TRBJ1-2): GAGVSQSPSNKVTEKGKDVELRCDPISGHTALYWYRQSLGQGLEFLIYFQGNSAPDKSGLPSDRFSAERTGGSVSTLTIQRTQQEDSAVYLCASSPQTGDNGYTFGSGTRLTVV.

The chain couples TRBV23-1 to TRBJ2-7, with D perhaps matching TRBD2 (5 bases). TRBV23-1 is placed among ORFs of uncertain function. Trimming cost V 1 base and J 9 bases, with 16 bases left between them. This CDR3 region has 14 residues. CDR3 nucleotide sequence: TGCGCCAGCAGTCAATATATGTCGGGGAGTGCGCAGTACGTC. Residues: CASSQYMSGSAQYV.

In its sample, this clonotype was seen a few times. The chain is built from TRBV10-3 and TRBJ1-6; possible D gene TRBD1, 5 bases. The ends were cut back, 0 bases at V and 6 bases at J, with 12 bases in the middle. The CDR3 runs to 16 residues. Germline V gene sequence: CDR1 ENHRY, CDR2 SYGVKD. The CDR3 loop is CAISESISQGNSPLHF. DNA of the CDR3: TGTGCCATCAGTGAGTCGATCTCGCAGGGTAATTCACCCCTCCACTTT.

The chain links TRBV7-6 to TRBJ2-3; 7 bases are a match to TRBD1. Germline V gives CDR1 SGHVS, CDR2 FNYEAQ. Trimming removed 5 bases from V and 0 bases from J; junction bases left unmatched: 8. This CDR3 region has 16 residues. CDR3 nucleotides: TGTGCCAGCAGCCCGGGACAGAGCCCTAGCACAGATACGCAGTATTTT. Amino acid sequence: CASSPGQSPSTDTQYF.